Presented here are 12 T cell receptor beta chains from one specimen sequenced in a study of early T cells in non-severe SARS-CoV-2 infection. TCRdb reprocessed the 5' RACE reads with MiXCR, giving one entry per CDR3 protein. The data show around 60,000 distinct CDR3 sequences, 12% seen once. Material: whole blood. The receptors stem from an adult who was a healthcare worker with PCR-confirmed SARS-CoV-2 infection or an uninfected control (not recorded which).

V gene TRBV14 combines with J gene TRBJ2-3; 11 positions agree with TRBD2. The CDR3 has 16 residues. The germline V gene encodes CDR1 SGHDN and CDR2 FVKESK. Trimming cost V 4 bases and J 6 bases; bases outside gene matches: 9. Here the CDR3 DNA reads TGTGCCAGCAGCCCTCAACCGGGACTAGCGGTCGATACGCAGTATTTT. This sequence encodes CASSPQPGLAVDTQYF.

The genes are TRBV4-3 and TRBJ1-1; maybe TRBD1 (5 bases). CDR3 size: 14 residues. V dropped 3 bases and J dropped 2 bases, with 10 bases sitting between them. CDR1 LGHNA and CDR2 YSLEER come from the germline V gene. This chain's CDR3 is CASSQGRLNTEAFF. CDR3 bases: TGCGCCAGCAGCCAGGGACGGCTAAACACTGAAGCTTTCTTT.

This clonotype was observed a handful of times. J is TRBJ1-1 and V is TRBV18; TRBD1 is a possible D gene (5 bases). V was trimmed by 6 bases and J by 3 bases, leaving 11 bases between them. CDR1 KGHSH and CDR2 LQKENI come from the germline V gene. The CDR3 is 13 residues long. This CDR3 reads CASSSDRHTEAFF. The CDR3 DNA is TGTGCCAGCTCGTCAGACAGACACACTGAAGCTTTCTTT.

This clonotype was observed many times. This chain links TRBV29-1 with TRBJ2-7, with 9 bases lining up with TRBD1. The CDR3 extends over 15 amino acids. Germline V gene sequence: CDR1 SQVTM, CDR2 ANQGSEA. Trimming at V came to 6 bases and at J to 11 bases, leaving 20 bases not matched to a gene. CDR3 sequence (DNA): TGCAGCGTCCATTCTTCGGACAGGGGTGTTTTCGTGGAGTACTTC. It specifies CSVHSSDRGVFVEYF.

This clonotype was observed at least ten times. The chain joins TRBV7-6 to TRBJ1-1, with TRBD1 matching over 8 bases. After removal of 5 bases from V and 6 bases from J, the junction contained 5 bases not matched to a gene. The CDR3 consists of 13 residues. Germline lookup yields CDR1 SGHVS and CDR2 FNYEAQ. The CDR3: CASSPDRGSEAFF. The CDR3 nucleotides are TGTGCCAGCAGCCCCGACAGGGGTTCTGAAGCTTTCTTT.

This clonotype was observed a handful of times. The chain carries TRBV28 and TRBJ2-6; D is unclear. CDR1 and CDR2 from the germline V gene are MDHEN and SYDVKM. Between the trimmed V and J ends, which lost 4 bases and 0 bases, there was a span of 7 bases. This CDR3 spans 15 amino acids. The CDR3 reads CASSSELSGANVLTF. DNA of the CDR3: TGTGCCAGCAGTTCCGAGCTCTCTGGGGCCAACGTCCTGACTTTC. The variable domain in full, completed from reference TRBV28 and TRBJ2-6, reads DVKVTQSSRYLVKRTGEKVFLECVQDMDHENMFWYRQDPGLGLRLIYFSYDVKMKEKGDIPEGYSVSREKKERFSLILESASTNQTSMYLCASSSELSGANVLTFGAGSRLTVL.

This clonotype was seen a few times. The rearrangement links TRBV4-1 to TRBJ1-6; D may be TRBD1 (6 bases). Germline CDR1 is MGHRA and CDR2 is YSYEKL. CDR3 size: 18 residues. V was trimmed by 0 bases and J by 0 bases, leaving 12 bases between them. Written as DNA, the CDR3 is TGCGCCAGCAGCCAAGAACAGGGAAGGGGCTCCTATAATTCACCCCTCCACTTT. Its translation: CASSQEQGRGSYNSPLHF.

This sequence joins TRBV9 and TRBJ2-2; no firm D call. The CDR3 consists of 13 residues. Trimming left V 0 bases short and J 7 bases short, with 7 bases between. CDR1 is SGDLS, CDR2 YYNGEE, per germline. For the CDR3, the DNA is TGTGCCAGCAGCGTAGGTTGGGGCGGGGAGCTGTTTTTT. This sequence encodes CASSVGWGGELFF.

As regards this clonotype: Possible read error: a much larger clone is one base away. The chain links TRBV24-1 to TRBJ2-3; TRBD1 is a possible D gene (5 bases). CDR1 is KGHDR, CDR2 SFDVKD, per germline. The CDR3 sequence is 13 residues long. This chain's CDR3 is CATSEQDTDTRYF. The CDR3 nucleotides read TGTGCCACCAGTGAGCAGGACACAGATACGCGGTATTTT.

Ten or more counts support this clonotype. The chain's CDR3 is CASSPLNGFSNYGYTF. The CDR3 DNA sequence: TGTGCCAGCAGCCCTTTAAACGGGTTTTCAAACTATGGCTACACCTTC. V usage is TRBV5-4 and J usage is TRBJ1-2; D ambiguous. V lost 4 bases and J lost 2, with 18 bases in between. Germline lookup yields CDR1 SGHNT and CDR2 YYREEE (reference sequence). CDR3 length: 16 residues.

There are a few counts of this clonotype. The chain uses TRBV11-2 and TRBJ2-7, with 8 nucleotides matching TRBD2. Trimming cost V 2 bases and J 6 bases; bases outside gene matches: 6. Germline V gives CDR1 SGHAT, CDR2 FQNNGV. This CDR3 spans 14 amino acids. The CDR3 loop is CASSLRAGDLEQYF. The DNA of the CDR3 is TGTGCCAGCAGCTTACGAGCGGGAGACCTCGAGCAGTACTTC.

This clonotype was seen more than once but under ten times. The chain has TRBV10-2 and TRBJ2-5; D may correspond to TRBD1 or TRBD2 (5 bases each). Germline V lookup: CDR1 WSHSY, CDR2 SAAADI. Trimming stripped 2 bases from V and 0 bases from J, with 13 bases between. CDR3 length equals 16 residues. This chain's CDR3 is CASSERRDGHQETQYF. DNA for the CDR3: TGCGCCAGCAGTGAGCGCCGGGACGGTCACCAAGAGACCCAGTACTTC.